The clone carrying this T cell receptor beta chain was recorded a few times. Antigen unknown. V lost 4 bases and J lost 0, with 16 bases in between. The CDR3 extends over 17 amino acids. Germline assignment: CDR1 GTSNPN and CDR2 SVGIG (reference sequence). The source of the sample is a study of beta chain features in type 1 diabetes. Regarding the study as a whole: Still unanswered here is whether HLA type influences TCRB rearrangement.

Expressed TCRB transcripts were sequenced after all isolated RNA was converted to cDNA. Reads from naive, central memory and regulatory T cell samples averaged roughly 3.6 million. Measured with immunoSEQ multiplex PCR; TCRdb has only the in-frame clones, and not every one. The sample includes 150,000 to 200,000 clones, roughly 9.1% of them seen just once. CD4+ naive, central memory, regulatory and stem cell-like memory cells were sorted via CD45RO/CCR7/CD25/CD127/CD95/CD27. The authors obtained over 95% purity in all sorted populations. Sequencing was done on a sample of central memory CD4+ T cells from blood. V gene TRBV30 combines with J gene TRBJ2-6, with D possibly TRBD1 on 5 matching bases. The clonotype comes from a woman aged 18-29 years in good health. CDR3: CAWKGPGMASGANVLTF. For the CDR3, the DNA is TGTGCCTGGAAGGGTCCAGGGATGGCCTCTGGGGCCAACGTCCTGACTTTC.